One sample yielded the 28 T cell receptor beta chains listed below, sequenced in a study of T cell changes during pregnancy in multiple sclerosis. Generated by immunoSEQ multiplex PCR, the TCRdb table keeps only in-frame clones and is missing some. The sample holds under 65,000 clones, over 90% seen once. This material consisted of CD8+ T cells from peripheral blood mononuclear cells, taken in the third trimester of pregnancy. The receptors originated from a female donor with multiple sclerosis, enrolled in a pregnancy study.

The chain links TRBV19 to TRBJ2-7, with D possibly being TRBD2 (5 bases). V was clipped by 6 bases and J by 5 bases, with 11 bases between them. The CDR3 is 12 residues long. Germline loops: CDR1 LNHDA, CDR2 SQIVND (reference sequence). The CDR3 DNA is TGTGCCAGTAGCCTAAGCGGAGACGAGCAGTACTTC. This encodes CASSLSGDEQYF.

The V call is TRBV11-3, the J call TRBJ2-5; D uncertain. The CDR3 consists of 17 residues. Germline V lookup: CDR1 SGHNT, CDR2 YENEEA. Trimming left V 4 bases short and J 5 bases short, with 23 bases between. CDR3 bases: TGTGCCAGCAGCTATACAAGATTGCCTAGAGTCGCGGAGACCCAGTACTTC. Translating gives CASSYTRLPRVAETQYF.

The chain links TRBV27 to TRBJ1-1; D gene uncertain. The length of the CDR3 is 11 residues. Germline CDR1 reads MNHEY; CDR2 reads SMNVEV (reference sequence). Trimming cost V 10 bases and J 2 bases, with 8 bases left between them. CDR3 in amino acids: CATLLNTEAFF. The CDR3 region has the DNA TGTGCCACCTTACTAAACACTGAAGCTTTCTTT.

The V call is TRBV27, the J call TRBJ2-2; TRBD2 is a possible D gene (6 bases). Germline values: CDR1 MNHEY, CDR2 SMNVEV (reference sequence). V lost 6 bases and J 4 bases, leaving 15 bases between the germline ends. The CDR3 extends over 15 amino acids. Here the CDR3 DNA reads TGTGCCAGCAGCCTCGGGGGTGGATTCACCGGGGAGCTGTTTTTT. It yields the protein CASSLGGGFTGELFF.

The chain is built from TRBV28 and TRBJ1-5; 10 bases agree with TRBD1. CDR1 is MDHEN and CDR2 is SYDVKM in the germline V gene. This CDR3 contains 18 residues. After removal of 6 bases from V and 0 bases from J, the junction contained 11 bases not matched to a gene. CDR3 coding DNA: TGTGCCAGCAGATCTGTTGGGACAGGGGACTATAGCAATCAGCCCCAGCATTTT. It specifies CASRSVGTGDYSNQPQHF.

The chain has TRBV19 and TRBJ1-5; possible D gene TRBD1, 6 bases. CDR1 LNHDA and CDR2 SQIVND come from the germline V gene (reference sequence). The CDR3 extends over 14 amino acids. V lost 9 bases, J lost 1 base, and 13 bases lay in between. CDR3 sequence reads: CASKLTGSNQPQHF. The CDR3 DNA is TGTGCCAGCAAGCTGACAGGAAGCAATCAGCCCCAGCATTTT. The whole variable domain, remainder taken from reference TRBV19 and TRBJ1-5, is DGGITQSPKYLFRKEGQNVTLSCEQNLNHDAMYWYRQDPGQGLRLIYYSQIVNDFQKGDIAEGYSVSREKKESFPLTVTSAQKNPTAFYLCASKLTGSNQPQHFGDGTRLSIL.

The chain is built from TRBV27 and TRBJ2-2, with D maybe TRBD1 (5 bases). Germline V CDR1 and CDR2: MNHEY, SMNVEV (reference sequence). Trimming cost V 5 bases and J 5 bases, with 15 bases left between them. This CDR3 contains 15 residues. CDR3 coding DNA: TGTGCCAGCAGTCCGGTCCAAACAGGAACCGGGGAGCTGTTTTTT. Its translation: CASSPVQTGTGELFF.

This chain uses TRBV11-2 with TRBJ2-7; D possibly corresponds to TRBD2 (5 bases). Trimming pared 2 bases from V and 2 bases from J, leaving 16 bases between. The CDR3 extends over 16 amino acids. The V gene's germline CDR1 is SGHAT and CDR2 FQNNGV. The CDR3 DNA is TGTGCCAGCAGCTTAAGCACTAGGGCACGAGCCTACGAGCAGTACTTC. Its translation is CASSLSTRARAYEQYF.

The rearrangement joins TRBV7-9 to TRBJ1-1; D is undetermined. Germline V CDR1 and CDR2: SEHNR, FQNEAQ (reference sequence). The CDR3 totals 12 residues. With 5 bases removed from V and 4 bases from J, the gap between germline ends came to 8 bases. CDR3 coding DNA: TGTGCCAGCAGCGACGGGAGCACTGAAGCTTTCTTT. Its protein product is CASSDGSTEAFF.

This chain connects TRBV6-4 to TRBJ2-3; no clear D. This CDR3 is built from 15 residues. CDR1 and CDR2 (germline): MRHNA, SNTAGT. The germline V and J ends were trimmed by 4 bases and 0 bases, with 11 bases remaining between them. The CDR3 DNA reads TGTGCCAGCAGTGCTAATCCCTGGAGCACAGATACGCAGTATTTT. Protein product: CASSANPWSTDTQYF.

V usage is TRBV27 and J usage is TRBJ1-1, with 7 bases fitting TRBD1. This CDR3 is 16 amino acids long. From germline, CDR1 is MNHEY and CDR2 SMNVEV (reference sequence). The junction had 6 bases not matched to a gene; V was cut back by 0 bases and J by 2 bases. The CDR3 sequence is CASSLSAGGHNTEAFF. The DNA of the CDR3 is TGTGCCAGCAGTTTATCGGCAGGGGGGCACAACACTGAAGCTTTCTTT.

This chain connects TRBV19 to TRBJ2-7; the match to TRBD2 covers 9 bases. V shed 3 bases and J 5 bases; nucleotides not matched to a gene: 8. The CDR3 is made up of 15 amino acids. Looked up from germline, CDR1 is LNHDA and CDR2 is SQIVND (reference sequence). CDR3 sequence (DNA): TGTGCCAGTAGTATTAGTAGCGGGAGAAGCCACGAGCAGTACTTC. Translation: CASSISSGRSHEQYF.

The chain has TRBV6-5 and TRBJ2-5; 9 bases are shared with TRBD1. The V gene's germline CDR1 is MNHEY and CDR2 SVGAGI. With V trimmed by 0 bases and J by 9 bases, 5 bases remained unmatched. The CDR3 extends over 14 amino acids. The CDR3 DNA follows: TGTGCCAGCAGTTACTCGGGACAGGGCAAGCCCCAGTACTTC. Its translation: CASSYSGQGKPQYF.

The J gene is TRBJ2-1, the V gene TRBV9; TRBD1 might be the D (6 bases). Deletions cut 3 bases from V and 8 bases from J, with 24 bases between. This CDR3 has 17 amino acids. Germline CDR1 SGDLS, CDR2 YYNGEE. CDR3 DNA sequence: TGTGCCAGCAGCGAAAGTGCGGACAGTCTTTCCGTCCATGAGCAGTTCTTC. Protein product: CASSESADSLSVHEQFF. The full variable domain, its missing parts supplied by reference TRBV9 and TRBJ2-1, is DSGVTQTPKHLITATGQRVTLRCSPRSGDLSVYWYQQSLDQGLQFLIQYYNGEERAKGNILERFSAQQFPDLHSELNLSSLELGDSALYFCASSESADSLSVHEQFFGPGTRLTVL.

This chain joins TRBV9 and TRBJ2-7, with D perhaps TRBD1 (7 bases). This CDR3 is 15 amino acids long. Trimming removed 4 bases at V and 7 bases at J, with 21 bases between. Germline V gene lookup returns CDR1 SGDLS and CDR2 YYNGEE. CDR3 nucleotide sequence: TGTGCCAGCAGCTCAGCGGCAGGGGGTGGGGGGGAGCAGTACTTC. This gives the protein CASSSAAGGGGEQYF.

The J gene is TRBJ2-3, the V gene TRBV7-9; 12 positions agree with TRBD2. The V gene end was trimmed by 3 bases and the J gene end by 3 bases; junction bases not matched to a gene: 1. The CDR3 is 15 residues long. Germline-derived CDR1 and CDR2 are SEHNR and FQNEAQ (reference sequence). CDR3 DNA sequence: TGTGCCAGCAGCTTTCTAGCGGGAGGGACAGATACGCAGTATTTT. This encodes CASSFLAGGTDTQYF.

This clone has a handful of counts. The chain carries TRBV9 and TRBJ1-2, with D uncertain. The ends were cut back, 7 bases at V and 5 bases at J, with 9 bases in the middle. From germline, CDR1 is SGDLS and CDR2 YYNGEE. CDR3 length: 11 residues. For the CDR3, the DNA is TGTGCCAGCTCTCCAGCGTATGGCTACACCTTC. Translating gives CASSPAYGYTF.

The rearrangement uses TRBV5-3 and TRBJ2-7, with 9 bases fitting TRBD2. TRBV5-3 is classed as an ORF, of uncertain function. This CDR3 is 14 amino acids long. Trimming removed 1 base from V and 4 bases from J; junction bases left unmatched: 3. The CDR3 DNA is TGTGCCAGAAGCTTGAGACTAGCGGATTACGAGCAGTACTTC. Translated: CARSLRLADYEQYF.

The chain carries TRBV27 and TRBJ2-5; 10 bases match TRBD2. This CDR3 has 20 residues. In germline, CDR1 is MNHEY, CDR2 SMNVEV (reference sequence). The V and J ends lost 0 bases and 2 bases, in that order; junction bases with no gene match: 15. CDR3 sequence: CASSLSYLAGALEGQETQYF. For the CDR3, the DNA is TGTGCCAGCAGTTTATCCTATCTAGCGGGAGCTCTGGAGGGGCAAGAGACCCAGTACTTC.

CDR3 residues: CASSSSGTPNYEQYF. The CDR3 nucleotides read TGTGCCAGCAGCAGTTCCGGGACACCGAACTACGAGCAGTACTTC. The gene calls are TRBV9 and TRBJ2-7; TRBD1 is a possible D gene (6 bases). CDR1 and CDR2 (germline): SGDLS, YYNGEE. Trimming shortened V by 4 bases and J by 3 bases, and 17 bases separated the two germline ends. This CDR3 has 15 amino acids.

V gene TRBV6-4 combines with J gene TRBJ1-1, with D uncertain. The germline gives CDR1 MRHNA, CDR2 SNTAGT. The CDR3 spans 14 residues. Trimming took off 2 bases at V and 1 base at J, with 8 bases between the two ends. CDR3 nucleotides: TGTGCCAGCAGTGACGTGGGCTGGAACACTGAAGCTTTCTTT. Translation gives CASSDVGWNTEAFF.

J is TRBJ2-5 and V is TRBV5-1; TRBD2 aligns across 10 bases. Germline lookup yields CDR1 SGHRS and CDR2 YFSETQ. The junction had 8 bases not matched to a gene; V was cut back by 4 bases and J by 5 bases. The CDR3 length is 15 residues. CDR3 DNA sequence: TGCGCCAGCAGCCGTCTAGCGGGGGTTGAGGAGACCCAGTACTTC. Protein: CASSRLAGVEETQYF.

The V call is TRBV12-5, the J call TRBJ1-2, with a weak D call TRBD1 (5 bases). Germline CDR1 and CDR2: LGHNT and FRNRAP. The ends were cut back, 0 bases at V and 8 bases at J, with 22 bases in the middle. The CDR3 consists of 17 residues. DNA for the CDR3: TGTGCTAGTGGTTTGGTACTGGGGGGGATAGAGCCTGGGGGCTACACCTTC. Encoded protein: CASGLVLGGIEPGGYTF.

The chain joins TRBV28 to TRBJ2-2; D may be TRBD2 (5 bases). The CDR3 is 15 residues long. Germline V gene sequence: CDR1 MDHEN, CDR2 SYDVKM. The V end lost 3 bases, the J end lost 4 bases, and 12 bases lay between the germline ends. DNA for the CDR3: TGTGCCAGCAGTTTCCCGTTAGGAGGCACCGGGGAGCTGTTTTTT. Translated: CASSFPLGGTGELFF.

The rearrangement joins TRBV7-9 to TRBJ2-1, with 9 bases matching TRBD2. This CDR3 is 17 amino acids long. Germline V gives CDR1 SEHNR, CDR2 FQNEAQ (reference sequence). Trimming cost V 5 bases and J 7 bases; bases outside gene matches: 15. The CDR3 nucleotides read TGTGCCAGCAGCCTAACCCATGCGGGAGGGCCAAGGAATGAGCAGTTCTTC. Amino acid sequence: CASSLTHAGGPRNEQFF.

V is TRBV4-2 and J is TRBJ1-1, with 7 bases lining up with TRBD1. CDR1 and CDR2 from the germline V gene are LGHNA and YNFKEQ. The V gene end was trimmed by 3 bases and the J gene end by 3 bases; junction bases not matched to a gene: 7. The CDR3 runs 15 residues. The DNA for the CDR3 is TGTGCCAGCAGCCATATCAGGGGGGCCGACACTGAAGCTTTCTTT. As protein: CASSHIRGADTEAFF.

On this clone itself: This could be a read error, since a much larger clone is one nucleotide away. CDR3 sequence reads: CASSGLAGGPDTQYF. In DNA, the CDR3 is TGTGCCAGCAGTGGACTAGCGGGAGGGCCAGATACGCAGTATTTT. This sequence joins TRBV6-4 and TRBJ2-3; 14 bases match TRBD2. V was pared by 4 bases and J by 4 bases, with 1 base of the junction left unmatched. Germline lookup yields CDR1 MRHNA and CDR2 SNTAGT. CDR3 length equals 15 residues.

The gene calls are TRBV19 and TRBJ2-1, with TRBD2 matching 9 bases. V shed 5 bases and J 6 bases; nucleotides not matched to a gene: 5. The germline gives CDR1 LNHDA, CDR2 SQIVND (reference sequence). The CDR3 has 14 amino acids. The CDR3 DNA sequence: TGTGCCAGTAGTTTTGGACTAGCGTTCAATGAGCAGTTCTTC. Translated, it gives CASSFGLAFNEQFF.